The clone carrying this TCR beta chain was detected only a few times. The data belong to a study of cytomegalovirus exposure and HLA in healthy donors. V shed 6 bases, J shed 8 bases, and the junction held 5 bases outside the gene matches. Germline V lookup: CDR1 SQVTM, CDR2 ANQGSEA. The CDR3 is made up of 11 amino acids. This PCR relied on a set of 60 Vbeta primers and 13 Jbeta primers. Profiled with immunoSEQ multiplex PCR; TCRdb holds only in-frame clones, not every one. The sample lists roughly 120,000 clones; 8% to 9.5% were seen once. The receptor was derived from a man aged 35 to 55 in good health and CMV-seronegative. The J gene is TRBJ1-2, the V gene TRBV29-1, with 8 bases that match TRBD1. Sequencing was done on a sample of PBMCs. The CDR3 nucleotides read TGCAGCGTAAGACAGGGGAACGGCTACACCTTC. This gives the protein CSVRQGNGYTF.